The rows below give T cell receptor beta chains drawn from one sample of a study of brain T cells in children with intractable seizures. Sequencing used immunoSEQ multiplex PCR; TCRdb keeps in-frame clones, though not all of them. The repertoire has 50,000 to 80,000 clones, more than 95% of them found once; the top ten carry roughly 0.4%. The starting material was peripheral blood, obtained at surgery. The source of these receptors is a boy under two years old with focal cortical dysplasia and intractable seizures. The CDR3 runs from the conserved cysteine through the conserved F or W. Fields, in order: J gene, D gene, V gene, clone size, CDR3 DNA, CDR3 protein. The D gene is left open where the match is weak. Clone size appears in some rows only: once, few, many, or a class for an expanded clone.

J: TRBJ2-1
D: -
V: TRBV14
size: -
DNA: TGTGCCAGCAGCCCAGATGGGGGACTCTACAATGAGCAGTTCTTC
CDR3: CASSPDGGLYNEQFF

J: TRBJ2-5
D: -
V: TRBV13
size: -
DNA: TGTGCCAGCAGCAAAACAGGGACGGAAGAGACCCAGTACTTC
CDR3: CASSKTGTEETQYF

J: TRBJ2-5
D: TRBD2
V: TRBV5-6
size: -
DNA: TGTGCCAGCAGCAGACTAGCGGGGGGGTCCGGTTTGACCCAGTACTTC
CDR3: CASSRLAGGSGLTQYF

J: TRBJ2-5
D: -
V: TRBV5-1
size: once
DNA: TGCGCCAGCAGCCGACAAGAGACCCAGTACTTC
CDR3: CASSRQETQYF

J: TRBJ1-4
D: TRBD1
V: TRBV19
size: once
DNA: TGTGCCAGTAGTCCGCGACAGGGTAGCCTTGCAACTAATGAAAAACTGTTTTTT
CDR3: CASSPRQGSLATNEKLFF

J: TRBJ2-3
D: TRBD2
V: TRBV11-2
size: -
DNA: TGTGCCAGCAGCTTAGGAGGGTGGCGGGGGGACCCCACAGATACGCAGTATTTT
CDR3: CASSLGGWRGDPTDTQYF

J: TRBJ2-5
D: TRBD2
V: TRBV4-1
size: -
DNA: TGCGCCAGCAGCCAAGGGCGGGGGGCCCGGGAGACCCAGTACTTC
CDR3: CASSQGRGARETQYF

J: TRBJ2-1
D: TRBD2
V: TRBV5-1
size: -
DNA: TGCGCCAGCAGCTCCGAGCGGGGATCCTTGTTTGACAATGAGCAGTTCTTC
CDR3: CASSSERGSLFDNEQFF

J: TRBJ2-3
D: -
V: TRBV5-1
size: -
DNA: TGCGCCAGCAGCTTGGAGCTCGACACAGATACGCAGTATTTT
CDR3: CASSLELDTDTQYF

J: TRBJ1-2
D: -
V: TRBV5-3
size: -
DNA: TGTGCCAGAAGCTTGGCAAAGGGGAACTATGGCTACACCTTC
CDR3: CARSLAKGNYGYTF

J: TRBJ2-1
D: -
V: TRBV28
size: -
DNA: TGTGCCAGCAGTGGCCGGGGAATTATATACTACAATGAGCAGTTCTTC
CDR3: CASSGRGIIYYNEQFF

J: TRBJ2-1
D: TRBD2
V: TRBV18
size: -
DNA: TGTGCCAGCTCACCATTAGCGGGGAGTTACAATGAGCAGTTCTTC
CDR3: CASSPLAGSYNEQFF

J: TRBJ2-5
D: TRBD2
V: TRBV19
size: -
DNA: TGTGCCAGTAGTATGGAACTAGCGTTTGGGACCCAGTACTTC
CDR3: CASSMELAFGTQYF

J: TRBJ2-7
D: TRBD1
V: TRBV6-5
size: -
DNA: TGTGCCAGCAGTAACAGGGGCGAATTCTACGAGCAGTACTTC
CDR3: CASSNRGEFYEQYF